Each of the 30 T cell receptor beta chains below was sequenced from the same sample in a study of CD8 T cells in Susac syndrome. Random-hexamer reverse transcription was applied to roughly 0.5 to 1 ug RNA. Via MiXCR, TCRdb re-called the immunoSEQ multiplex PCR reads, giving one row per CDR3 protein. In the table there are 110,000 to 150,000 distinct CDR3 sequences, over 85% of which are singletons. The sample was CD8+ T cells from PBMCs. The receptor source for this set is a human donor in good health.

The chain links TRBV9 to TRBJ1-4, with TRBD1 matching 10 bases. The length of the CDR3 is 14 residues. J was trimmed by 10 bases and V by 3 bases; bases with no gene match: 6. Germline CDR1 and CDR2: SGDLS and YYNGEE. The CDR3 protein is CASSGGTGEGKLFF. CDR3 DNA: TGTGCCAGCAGCGGGGGGACAGGGGAAGGAAAACTGTTTTTT.

The genes are TRBV2 and TRBJ1-2; D is ambiguous. V was clipped by 6 bases and J by 7 bases, with 3 bases between them. Germline-derived CDR1 and CDR2 are SNHLY and FYNNEI. The CDR3 loop spans 9 amino acids. The CDR3 here is CASSGGYTF. The DNA for the CDR3 is TGTGCCAGCAGCGGTGGCTACACCTTC.

The chain uses TRBV19 and TRBJ2-1; 11 nucleotides align to TRBD1. The J segment lost 6 bases and the V segment lost 3 bases, leaving 4 bases of the junction unmatched. The CDR3 spans 15 residues. CDR1 is LNHDA, CDR2 SQIVND, per germline (reference sequence). CDR3: CASSIMDRGLNEQFF. The DNA of the CDR3 is TGTGCCAGTAGTATCATGGACAGGGGGCTCAATGAGCAGTTCTTC.

The chain joins TRBV20-1 to TRBJ2-3, with 7 bases that match TRBD1. The V and J ends lost 0 bases and 0 bases, in that order; junction bases with no gene match: 3. The CDR3 is 15 amino acids. Germline-derived CDR1 and CDR2 are DFQATT and SNEGSKA (reference sequence). CDR3 sequence reads: CSARDWDSSTDTQYF. The CDR3 DNA follows: TGCAGTGCTAGAGATTGGGACAGTAGCACAGATACGCAGTATTTT.

This chain links TRBV4-1 with TRBJ1-5; D unclear. V dropped 1 base and J dropped 2 bases, with 6 bases sitting between them. The CDR3 runs to 14 residues. Germline lookup yields CDR1 MGHRA and CDR2 YSYEKL. CDR3 residues: CASSQVTGNQPQHF. As DNA, the CDR3 is TGCGCCAGCAGCCAAGTAACGGGCAATCAGCCCCAGCATTTT.

CDR3 nucleotides: TGTGCCACAGGGGGTCAGCCCCAGCATTTT. Translated: CATGGQPQHF. V is TRBV6-6 and J is TRBJ1-5; 7 bases line up with TRBD1. Germline assignment: CDR1 MNHNY and CDR2 SVGAGI (reference sequence). The CDR3 consists of 10 residues. Trimming at V came to 10 bases and at J to 6 bases, leaving 0 bases not matched to a gene.

The CDR3: CASSQDRFPDGANQPQHF. The CDR3, as DNA: TGCGCCAGCAGCCAAGATAGATTCCCGGACGGCGCCAATCAGCCCCAGCATTTT. This chain joins TRBV4-3 and TRBJ1-5; D is unresolved. Trimming left V 0 bases short and J 3 bases short, with 18 bases between. Germline V CDR1 and CDR2: LGHNA, YSLEER. The CDR3 contains 18 residues.

The chain recombines TRBV9 with TRBJ2-7; TRBD2 might be the D (5 bases). The germline gives CDR1 SGDLS, CDR2 YYNGEE. Trimming took 0 bases from V and 2 from J, leaving 12 bases between them. The CDR3 covers 15 residues. The DNA of the CDR3 is TGTGCCAGCAGCGTAGGAGGGCTAGCAACCTACGAGCAGTACTTC. It yields the protein CASSVGGLATYEQYF.

V and J are TRBV15 and TRBJ2-7; tentative D call: TRBD2 (5 bases). Looked up from germline, CDR1 is LNHNV and CDR2 is YYDKDF (reference sequence). V lost 3 bases, J lost 3 bases, and 9 bases lay in between. The CDR3 is 13 amino acids. The CDR3, as DNA: TGTGCCACCAGCAGTGGACTTAACTACGAGCAGTACTTC. It yields the protein CATSSGLNYEQYF.

This chain joins TRBV5-6 and TRBJ1-1; D not resolved. Trimming removed 4 bases at V and 4 bases at J, with 11 bases between. This CDR3 is built from 13 residues. Looked up from germline, CDR1 is SGHDT and CDR2 is YYEEEE. The CDR3 spells CASSHTTSTEAFF. In DNA, the CDR3 is TGTGCCAGCAGCCATACAACGAGCACTGAAGCTTTCTTT.

The chain links TRBV19 to TRBJ2-2; D gene ambiguous. CDR3 size: 15 residues. Trimming took off 1 base at V and 2 bases at J, with 8 bases between the two ends. Germline V gene lookup returns CDR1 LNHDA and CDR2 SQIVND (reference sequence). CDR3: CASSIVGPNTGELFF. Here the CDR3 DNA reads TGTGCCAGTAGTATAGTAGGGCCTAACACCGGGGAGCTGTTTTTT.

This chain links TRBV25-1 with TRBJ2-5; 11 bases are shared with TRBD2. The J segment lost 5 bases and the V segment lost 1 base, leaving 12 bases of the junction unmatched. Germline assignment: CDR1 MGHDK and CDR2 SYGVNS. The CDR3 is made up of 18 amino acids. Written as DNA, the CDR3 is TGTGCCAGCAGTGAATCCCTTTCTTATAGCGGGAGGGGTGAGACCCAGTACTTC. Translated, it gives CASSESLSYSGRGETQYF. Full variable domain (remainder filled in from reference TRBV25-1 and TRBJ2-5): EADIYQTPRYLVIGTGKKITLECSQTMGHDKMYWYQQDPGMELHLIHYSYGVNSTEKGDLSSESTVSRIRTEHFPLTLESARPSHTSQYLCASSESLSYSGRGETQYFGPGTRLLVL.

V usage is TRBV27 and J usage is TRBJ2-5, with D maybe TRBD1 (6 bases). V lost 4 bases, J lost 3 bases, and 9 bases lay in between. Germline V gives CDR1 MNHEY, CDR2 SMNVEV (reference sequence). The CDR3 is 13 amino acids. This CDR3 is CASSSDSEETQYF. For the CDR3, the DNA is TGTGCCAGCAGTTCGGACAGTGAAGAGACCCAGTACTTC.

The V call is TRBV7-9, the J call TRBJ2-6, with D maybe TRBD1 (6 bases). This CDR3 is 17 amino acids long. Looked up from germline, CDR1 is SEHNR and CDR2 is FQNEAQ (reference sequence). V lost 5 bases and J 0 bases, leaving 14 bases between the germline ends. DNA of the CDR3: TGTGCCAGCAGCCTGATTCAGGGGTACTCTGGGGCCAACGTCCTGACTTTC. This codes for CASSLIQGYSGANVLTF.

The CDR3 sequence: CASSQDLRAVEAFF. In DNA form, the CDR3 reads TGTGCCAGCAGCCAAGATCTGCGGGCAGTCGAAGCTTTCTTT. The chain joins TRBV3-1 to TRBJ1-1; no clear D. The CDR3 has 14 residues. The germline V and J ends were trimmed by 0 bases and 8 bases, with 13 bases remaining between them. Germline V gives CDR1 LGHDT, CDR2 YNNKEL (reference sequence).

The rearrangement uses TRBV9 and TRBJ2-7; TRBD2 might be the D (6 bases). The CDR3 consists of 14 residues. Trimming took off 0 bases at V and 5 bases at J, with 12 bases between the two ends. Germline-derived CDR1 and CDR2 are SGDLS and YYNGEE. In nucleotides, the CDR3 is TGTGCCAGCAGCGTAGTGGGGGGAAATGACGAGCAGTACTTC. Translating it yields CASSVVGGNDEQYF.

The rearrangement links TRBV24-1 to TRBJ1-1; no clear D. CDR1 and CDR2 (germline): KGHDR, SFDVKD. The CDR3 consists of 12 residues. V lost 4 bases and J lost 8, with 10 bases in between. The CDR3 region is CATSDAASEAFF. Here the CDR3 DNA reads TGTGCCACCAGTGACGCGGCTTCGGAAGCTTTCTTT.

The rearrangement uses TRBV27 and TRBJ2-7; 8 nucleotides agree with TRBD1. Germline loops: CDR1 MNHEY, CDR2 SMNVEV (reference sequence). This CDR3 region has 14 residues. V lost 10 bases and J lost 3; bases outside the gene matches: 11. The CDR3 bases are TGTGCCACCACCCCGGACAGGGCCCACTACGAGCAGTACTTC. This codes for CATTPDRAHYEQYF.

This sequence joins TRBV27 and TRBJ1-2, with a weak D call TRBD1 (6 bases). The V end lost 6 bases, the J end lost 0 bases, and 11 bases lay between the germline ends. Germline lookup yields CDR1 MNHEY and CDR2 SMNVEV (reference sequence). The CDR3 runs 14 residues. The DNA for the CDR3 is TGTGCCAGCAGGCCGACAGGATCTAACTATGGCTACACCTTC. It encodes CASRPTGSNYGYTF.

The chain is built from TRBV20-1 and TRBJ2-7; 7 bases align to TRBD2. V lost 6 bases, J lost 3 bases, and 8 bases stayed unmatched. Germline CDR1 is DFQATT and CDR2 is SNEGSKA (reference sequence). This CDR3 contains 13 residues. The CDR3 DNA sequence: TGCAGTGCAAAGGGCCTAGCGGACTACGAGCAGTACTTC. Its protein product is CSAKGLADYEQYF.

The chain employs TRBV20-1 and TRBJ1-5, with D tentatively TRBD1 (6 bases). Trimming took off 2 bases at V and 0 bases at J, with 14 bases between the two ends. Germline V gives CDR1 DFQATT, CDR2 SNEGSKA (reference sequence). This CDR3 region has 16 residues. The CDR3 bases are TGCAGTGCTAGAAGGGGGGGCAATAATAGCAATCAGCCCCAGCATTTT. It codes for CSARRGGNNSNQPQHF.

The chain's CDR3 is CASSQDFREANYGYTF. DNA of the CDR3: TGCGCCAGCAGCCAAGATTTCAGAGAAGCTAACTATGGCTACACCTTC. The chain is built from TRBV4-1 and TRBJ1-2, with no clear D. V was shortened by 0 bases and J by 0 bases, with 11 bases between the two germline ends. This CDR3 has 16 residues. Germline V gene sequence: CDR1 MGHRA, CDR2 YSYEKL.

The gene calls are TRBV27 and TRBJ2-6, with 7 nucleotides matching TRBD1. Germline CDR1 reads MNHEY; CDR2 reads SMNVEV (reference sequence). The CDR3 extends over 15 amino acids. The ends lost 5 bases at V and 2 bases at J; junction bases unmatched: 3. The CDR3 reads CASSDRAPGANVLTF. The CDR3 coding sequence is TGTGCCAGCAGTGACAGGGCCCCTGGGGCCAACGTCCTGACTTTC.

The CDR3 region has the DNA TGTGCCAGCAGTGAAAGCGGGCAGGGCCAAGGCTACACCTTC. It yields the protein CASSESGQGQGYTF. The chain carries TRBV25-1 and TRBJ1-2; TRBD1 might be the D (5 bases). Germline V CDR1 and CDR2: MGHDK, SYGVNS. V shed 2 bases and J shed 8 bases, with 15 bases lying between them. The CDR3 is 14 amino acids.

The V and J genes are TRBV29-1 and TRBJ1-1, with TRBD1 identical over 7 bases. The CDR3 is 16 residues long. CDR1 is SQVTM and CDR2 is ANQGSEA in the germline V gene. Trimming removed 4 bases from V and 3 bases from J; junction bases left unmatched: 14. CDR3 bases: TGCAGCGTTGTTGGGACAGCAGAGGCATTGGACACTGAAGCTTTCTTT. This gives the protein CSVVGTAEALDTEAFF.

The J gene is TRBJ2-1, the V gene TRBV27; TRBD1 might be the D (5 bases). CDR3 length: 13 residues. V lost 3 bases, J lost 2 bases, and 5 bases lay in between. Germline assignment: CDR1 MNHEY and CDR2 SMNVEV (reference sequence). The CDR3 spells CASSFRAYNEQFF. The CDR3 nucleotides are TGTGCCAGCAGTTTCAGGGCCTACAATGAGCAGTTCTTC.

The table lists this clonotype with a few counts. This chain links TRBV27 with TRBJ2-7; 7 bases align to TRBD2. Germline loops: CDR1 MNHEY, CDR2 SMNVEV (reference sequence). The junction had 1 base not matched to a gene; V was cut back by 3 bases and J by 2 bases. The CDR3 totals 13 residues. This CDR3 is CASSLAGAYEQYF. CDR3 sequence (DNA): TGTGCCAGCAGTTTGGCGGGGGCCTACGAGCAGTACTTC.

The rearrangement links TRBV12-3 or TRBV12-4 to TRBJ2-5; a weak D match, TRBD1 (5 bases). Trimming cost V 2 bases and J 5 bases, with 12 bases left between them. CDR3 length: 14 residues. CDR3 nucleotide sequence: TGTGCCAGCAGTTTATTGCAGGGTGGGGAGACCCAGTACTTC. This gives the protein CASSLLQGGETQYF.

The chain couples TRBV9 to TRBJ2-7, with 7 bases fitting TRBD1. The CDR3 runs to 15 residues. The V and J ends lost 0 bases and 7 bases, in that order; junction bases with no gene match: 10. Germline values: CDR1 SGDLS, CDR2 YYNGEE. The CDR3 is CASSVGETGLSEQYF. CDR3 coding DNA: TGTGCCAGCAGCGTAGGCGAGACAGGGTTAAGTGAGCAGTACTTC.

The rearrangement joins TRBV4-1 to TRBJ2-3; possible D gene TRBD2, 5 bases. V was trimmed by 3 bases and J by 4 bases, leaving 8 bases between them. This CDR3 is built from 13 residues. Germline V CDR1 and CDR2: MGHRA, YSYEKL. Here the CDR3 reads CASSHPRADTQYF. CDR3 bases: TGCGCCAGCAGCCACCCGAGGGCAGATACGCAGTATTTT.